This T cell receptor (beta chain) emerged from a study of cytomegalovirus exposure and HLA in healthy donors. Broader study findings: CMV antigen specificity of a few CMV-associated chains was confirmed in vitro. Cytomegalovirus-associated TCR beta chains were listed, numbering 164.

Worth noting for this clone: Its specificity is unknown.

Separate from the 666-subject first cohort was the approximately 130-subject validation cohort, to which the donors belonged. Sequencing was performed with immunoSEQ multiplex PCR; in TCRdb, only in-frame clones are kept and a portion is missing. Found here are more than 85,000 clones, approximately 90% of them singletons; the top ten hold approximately 4%. The sequencing sample was made of PBMCs. The sequence was collected from a woman aged 18-29 years in good health and CMV-seropositive.

Here the CDR3 reads CASSLQGTNEKLFF. DNA of the CDR3: TGCGCCAGCAGCTTACAGGGAACTAATGAAAAACTGTTTTTT. This sequence joins TRBV5-1 and TRBJ1-4; D is possibly TRBD1 (6 bases). The CDR3 totals 14 residues. Germline CDR1 and CDR2: SGHRS and YFSETQ. The V gene lost 2 bases and the J gene lost 1 base, with 6 bases spanning the gap.